The 22 T cell receptor beta chains below were found in one sample sequenced in a study of T cells in Graves' hyperthyroidism and ophthalmopathy. Amplified regions were TCR beta CDR3 sequences from RNA transcripts. The HTBI primer set was used in a first-round RT-PCR of the TCR CDR3. A single record per CDR3 protein comes from TCRdb applying MiXCR to the multiplex PCR reads. The repertoire has roughly 710,000 distinct CDR3 sequences, roughly 32% of them found once; the top ten carry around 32%. Material: blood. These receptors originate from a woman aged 40 to 55 with Graves' hyperthyroidism.

To note about this clonotype: A junction boundary mismatches the germline segment, possibly from a read error. This rearrangement joins TRBV7-2 to TRBJ2-5, with 9 bases fitting TRBD1. Germline V gives CDR1 SGHTA, CDR2 FQGNSA. The CDR3 length is 14 residues. CDR3: CASSPGTGRQTQCF. CDR3 nucleotide sequence: TGTGCCAGCAGTCCCGGGACAGGGCGACAGACCCAGTGCTTC.

The chain combines TRBV9 with TRBJ2-2, with D perhaps matching TRBD2 (5 bases). V was pared by 0 bases and J by 7 bases, with 16 bases between. Germline CDR1 and CDR2: SGDLS and YYNGEE. The CDR3 sequence is 16 residues long. The CDR3 bases are TGTGCCAGCAGCGTAGGGTCCCTCACGAGCGGCGGGGAGCTGTTTTTT. Its translation: CASSVGSLTSGGELFF. The variable domain in full, completed from reference TRBV9 and TRBJ2-2, reads DSGVTQTPKHLITATGQRVTLRCSPRSGDLSVYWYQQSLDQGLQFLIQYYNGEERAKGNILERFSAQQFPDLHSELNLSSLELGDSALYFCASSVGSLTSGGELFFGEGSRLTVL.

On this clonotype itself: Sequence at one end of the junction differs from germline and may be a read error. The chain links TRBV7-8 to TRBJ1-1; tentative D call: TRBD1 (6 bases). This CDR3 is 14 amino acids long. Germline-derived CDR1 and CDR2 are SGHVS and FQNEAQ. This chain's CDR3 is CASGLGTMNTEAFF. CDR3 nucleotides: TGTGCCAGCGGCTTAGGGACAATGAACACTGAAGCTTTCTTT.

This clonotype has ten or more counts. This sequence joins TRBV9 and TRBJ1-1; no clear D gene. Per germline, CDR1 SGDLS and CDR2 YYNGEE. V lost 5 bases and J 4 bases, leaving 9 bases between the germline ends. This CDR3 region has 12 residues. The DNA of the CDR3 is TGTGCCAGCAGTGCGGCCGTCACTGAAGCTTTCTTT. Translating gives CASSAAVTEAFF. The full variable domain, its missing parts supplied by reference TRBV9 and TRBJ1-1, is DSGVTQTPKHLITATGQRVTLRCSPRSGDLSVYWYQQSLDQGLQFLIQYYNGEERAKGNILERFSAQQFPDLHSELNLSSLELGDSALYFCASSAAVTEAFFGQGTRLTVV.

Points on this clonotype: This may stem from a read error, because a much larger clone lies one nucleotide away. This rearrangement joins TRBV11-2 to TRBJ2-7; the match to TRBD1 covers 8 bases. V lost 1 base and J lost 6; bases outside the gene matches: 8. CDR1 and CDR2 from the germline V gene are SGHAT and FQNNGV. CDR3 size: 15 residues. CDR3 protein: CASSLGAGGVSEQYF. The CDR3 nucleotides read TGTGCCAGCAGCTTAGGTGCAGGGGGCGTCTCCGAGCAGTACTTC.

V gene TRBV7-2 combines with J gene TRBJ1-2, with unresolved D. V was cut by 3 bases and J by 8 bases, with 13 bases left in between. There are 13 residues in the CDR3. Germline V gene sequence: CDR1 SGHTA, CDR2 FQGNSA. This chain's CDR3 is CASSLWREYGYTF. The CDR3 nucleotides are TGTGCCAGCAGCTTGTGGCGGGAGTACGGCTACACCTTC.

CDR3 region: CASSFQERNEQYF. In DNA form, the CDR3 reads TGTGCCAGCAGCTTTCAGGAGCGGAATGAGCAGTACTTC. J is TRBJ2-7 and V is TRBV7-9, with D perhaps TRBD2 (5 bases). The CDR3 loop spans 13 amino acids. Looked up from germline, CDR1 is SEHNR and CDR2 is FQNEAQ (reference sequence). Trimming cost V 3 bases and J 7 bases, with 13 bases left between them.

This clonotype was recorded at least ten times. The chain carries TRBV4-3 and TRBJ1-2; no clear D gene. Germline CDR1 LGHNA, CDR2 YSLEER. Deletions cut 0 bases from V and 7 bases from J, with 18 bases between. The CDR3 totals 16 residues. CDR3 in amino acids: CASSQDLIGHKAGYTF. The CDR3 DNA is TGCGCCAGCAGCCAAGATCTAATAGGGCATAAGGCTGGCTACACCTTC.

This chain joins TRBV7-2 and TRBJ1-1, with D tentatively TRBD1 (5 bases). V lost 2 bases to trimming and J lost 0 bases, with 13 bases between them. Germline V lookup: CDR1 SGHTA, CDR2 FQGNSA. CDR3 size: 16 residues. CDR3 DNA sequence: TGTGCCAGCAGCTTACGGGGGGGGAGAATGAACACTGAAGCTTTCTTT. Translated, it gives CASSLRGGRMNTEAFF. Drawing the rest from reference TRBV7-2 and TRBJ1-1, the complete variable domain is GAGVSQSPSNKVTEKGKDVELRCDPISGHTALYWYRQSLGQGLEFLIYFQGNSAPDKSGLPSDRFSAERTGGSVSTLTIQRTQQEDSAVYLCASSLRGGRMNTEAFFGQGTRLTVV.

The rearrangement joins TRBV2 to TRBJ1-6; the D gene is possibly TRBD1 (5 bases). CDR1 and CDR2 from the germline V gene are SNHLY and FYNNEI. Trimming pared 2 bases from V and 9 bases from J, leaving 17 bases between. CDR3 size: 16 residues. CDR3 in DNA: TGTGCCAGCAGTGAACAGGGACCCACTAACGGTTCACCCCTCCACTTT. This encodes CASSEQGPTNGSPLHF.

V gene TRBV7-3 combines with J gene TRBJ2-3, with 7 nucleotides matching TRBD2. This CDR3 contains 15 residues. The V and J ends lost 7 bases and 3 bases, in that order; junction bases with no gene match: 10. Germline CDR1 reads SGHTA; CDR2 reads FQGTGA. In DNA form, the CDR3 reads TGTGCCAGCACCCTAAGGGGCGGGGGAACAGATACGCAGTATTTT. Amino acid sequence: CASTLRGGGTDTQYF.

V gene TRBV7-8 combines with J gene TRBJ1-2, with 12 positions matching TRBD1. This CDR3 has 18 amino acids. Germline CDR1 reads SGHVS; CDR2 reads FQNEAQ. V dropped 5 bases and J dropped 4; count of bases not matched to a gene: 14. CDR3 nucleotide sequence: TGTGCCAGCAGCCCAACGGGACAGGGGGCGATGTCTGGCTATGGCTACACCTTC. This sequence encodes CASSPTGQGAMSGYGYTF.

The V call is TRBV29-1, the J call TRBJ2-6; D gene ambiguous. V dropped 6 bases and J dropped 0 bases, with 9 bases sitting between them. Looked up from germline, CDR1 is SQVTM and CDR2 is ANQGSEA. This CDR3 comprises 14 residues. The chain's CDR3 is CSVTDFSGANVLTF. The DNA for the CDR3 is TGCAGCGTCACAGACTTCTCTGGGGCCAACGTCCTGACTTTC.

V and J are TRBV10-2 and TRBJ1-5; the D is unclear. The V gene lost 3 bases and the J gene lost 5 bases, with 8 bases spanning the gap. This CDR3 is 13 amino acids long. Germline-derived CDR1 and CDR2 are WSHSY and SAAADI. CDR3 sequence reads: CASSDRDDQPQHF. The CDR3 region has the DNA TGCGCCAGCAGTGATCGAGACGATCAGCCCCAGCATTTT.

Regarding this clonotype: It is unclear where the CDR3 begins or ends on the DNA, so no DNA is shown, and the CDR3 is as TCRdb lists it. CDR3 amino acids: CSVVNPLGYEQYFGPGYGYTF. The V gene is TRBV29-1, the J gene TRBJ1-2; the table gives TRBD1 as D, unverified against the DNA. The germline gives CDR1 SQVTM, CDR2 ANQGSEA. The CDR3 length is 21 residues, termini included.

A word on this clonotype: An end of the junction does not agree with germline; a read error may underlie this. This CDR3 reads CASSPKTGRATDTRYF. Here the CDR3 DNA reads TGTGCCAGCAGCCCAAAGACAGGGCGGGCCACAGATACGCGGTATTTT. The chain carries TRBV7-8 and TRBJ2-3; 7 nucleotides match TRBD1. The CDR3 totals 16 residues. Germline V lookup: CDR1 SGHVS, CDR2 FQNEAQ.

This chain joins TRBV7-9 and TRBJ2-5; D tentatively reads TRBD1 or TRBD2 (5 bases each). V was clipped by 4 bases and J by 1 base, with 16 bases between them. The CDR3 is 16 residues long. Germline CDR1 reads SEHNR; CDR2 reads FQNEAQ (reference sequence). CDR3 DNA: TGTGCCAGCAGCTATTCAGGGTGGGAGACCCAAGAGACCCAGTACTTC. This sequence encodes CASSYSGWETQETQYF.

The V and J genes are TRBV12-3 or TRBV12-4 and TRBJ2-5; D is perhaps TRBD2 (7 bases). The germline V and J ends were trimmed by 6 bases and 5 bases, with 16 bases remaining between them. The CDR3 sequence is 14 residues long. CDR3 sequence: CASSRGGGVETQYF. The CDR3 DNA follows: TGTGCCAGCAGCCGAGGGGGGGGAGTGGAGACCCAGTACTTC.

Many counts were recorded for this clonotype. In DNA form, the CDR3 reads TGCAGTGCTGTTGCAACTAATGAAAAACTGTTTTTT. Translating gives CSAVATNEKLFF. The chain combines TRBV20-1 with TRBJ1-4; no firm D call. The V gene lost 5 bases and the J gene lost 0 bases, with 4 bases spanning the gap. The CDR3 consists of 12 residues. Germline V CDR1 and CDR2: DFQATT, SNEGSKA (reference sequence).

This clonotype was found many times. The rearrangement joins TRBV9 to TRBJ1-2; 9 positions match TRBD1. The CDR3 spans 14 residues. Trimming at V came to 4 bases and at J to 7 bases, leaving 8 bases not matched to a gene. Germline V gene data show CDR1 as SGDLS and CDR2 as YYNGEE. This chain's CDR3 is CASSPSTGGVGYTF. CDR3 bases: TGTGCCAGCAGCCCCAGTACAGGGGGCGTTGGCTACACCTTC.

In this sample, this clonotype turned up many times. This chain connects TRBV20-1 to TRBJ2-7; D is perhaps TRBD1 or TRBD2 (5 bases each). Trimming took off 4 bases at V and 2 bases at J, with 15 bases between the two ends. The CDR3 is 14 residues long. CDR1 and CDR2 (germline): DFQATT, SNEGSKA (reference sequence). The CDR3 sequence: CSATTGTRAYEQYF. The CDR3 coding sequence is TGCAGTGCTACCACCGGGACCCGAGCCTACGAGCAGTACTTC.

At least ten counts were recorded for this clonotype. The V call is TRBV7-2, the J call TRBJ2-6; 8 bases align to TRBD1. The CDR3 sequence is 16 residues long. V shed 5 bases, J shed 2 bases, and the junction held 5 bases outside the gene matches. Germline assignment: CDR1 SGHTA and CDR2 FQGNSA. The CDR3 sequence: CASSHPTGAGANVLTF. CDR3 DNA: TGTGCCAGCAGCCACCCGACAGGGGCTGGGGCCAACGTCCTGACTTTC.